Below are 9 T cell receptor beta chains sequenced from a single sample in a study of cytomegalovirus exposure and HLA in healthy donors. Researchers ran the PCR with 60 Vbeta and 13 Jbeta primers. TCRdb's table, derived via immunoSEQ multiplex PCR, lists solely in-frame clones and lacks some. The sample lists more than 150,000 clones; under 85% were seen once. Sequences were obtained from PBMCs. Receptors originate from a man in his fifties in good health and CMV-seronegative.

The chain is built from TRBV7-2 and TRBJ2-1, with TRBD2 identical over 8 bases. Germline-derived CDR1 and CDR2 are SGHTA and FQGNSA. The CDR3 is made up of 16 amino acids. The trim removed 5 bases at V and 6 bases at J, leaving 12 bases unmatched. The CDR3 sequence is CASSLRPGLGSNEQFF. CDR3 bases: TGTGCCAGCAGCCTCCGACCGGGACTAGGGAGCAATGAGCAGTTCTTC. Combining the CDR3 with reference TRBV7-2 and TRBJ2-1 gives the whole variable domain GAGVSQSPSNKVTEKGKDVELRCDPISGHTALYWYRQSLGQGLEFLIYFQGNSAPDKSGLPSDRFSAERTGGSVSTLTIQRTQQEDSAVYLCASSLRPGLGSNEQFFGPGTRLTVL.

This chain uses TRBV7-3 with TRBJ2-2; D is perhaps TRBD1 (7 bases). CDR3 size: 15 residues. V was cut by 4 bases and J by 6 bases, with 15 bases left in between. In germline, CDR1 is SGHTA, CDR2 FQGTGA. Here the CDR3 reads CASSSGTAGAGELFF. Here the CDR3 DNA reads TGTGCCAGCAGCTCCGGGACAGCGGGCGCCGGGGAGCTGTTTTTT.

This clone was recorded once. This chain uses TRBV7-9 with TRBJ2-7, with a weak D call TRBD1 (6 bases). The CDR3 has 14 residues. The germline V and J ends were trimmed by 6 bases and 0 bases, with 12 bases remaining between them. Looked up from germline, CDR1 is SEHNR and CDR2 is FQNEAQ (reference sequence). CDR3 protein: CASSPGTHSYEQYF. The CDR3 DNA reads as TGTGCCAGCAGTCCCGGGACACACTCCTACGAGCAGTACTTC.

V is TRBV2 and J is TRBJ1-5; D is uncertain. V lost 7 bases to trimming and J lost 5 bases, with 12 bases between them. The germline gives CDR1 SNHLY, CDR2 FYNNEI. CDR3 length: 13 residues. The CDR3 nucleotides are TGTGCCAGCACCCAAAGCGGGGATCAGCCCCAGCATTTT. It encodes CASTQSGDQPQHF.

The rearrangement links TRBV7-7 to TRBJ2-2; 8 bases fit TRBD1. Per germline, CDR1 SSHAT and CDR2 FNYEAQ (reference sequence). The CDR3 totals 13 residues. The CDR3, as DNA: TGTGCAAACCTCAGGGGGCTGGACGGGGAGCTGTTTTTT. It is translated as CANLRGLDGELFF.

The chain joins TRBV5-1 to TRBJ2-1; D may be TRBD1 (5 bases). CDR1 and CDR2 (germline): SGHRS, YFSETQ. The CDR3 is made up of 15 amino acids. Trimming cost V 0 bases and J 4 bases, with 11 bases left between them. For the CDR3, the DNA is TGCGCCAGCAGCTTGGCCGATCGACAGTACAATGAGCAGTTCTTC. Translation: CASSLADRQYNEQFF.

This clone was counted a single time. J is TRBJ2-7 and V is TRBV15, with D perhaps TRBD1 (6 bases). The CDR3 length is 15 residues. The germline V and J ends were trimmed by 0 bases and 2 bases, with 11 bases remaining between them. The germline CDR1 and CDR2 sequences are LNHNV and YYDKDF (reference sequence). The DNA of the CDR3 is TGTGCCACCAGCAGAGATGGGACAACGACCTACGAGCAGTACTTC. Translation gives CATSRDGTTTYEQYF.

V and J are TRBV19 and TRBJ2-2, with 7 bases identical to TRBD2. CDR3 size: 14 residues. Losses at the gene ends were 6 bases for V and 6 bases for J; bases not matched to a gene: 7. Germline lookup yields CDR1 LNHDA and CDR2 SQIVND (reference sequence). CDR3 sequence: CASRYEGGAGELFF. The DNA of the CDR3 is TGTGCCAGTAGATATGAGGGAGGGGCCGGGGAGCTGTTTTTT.

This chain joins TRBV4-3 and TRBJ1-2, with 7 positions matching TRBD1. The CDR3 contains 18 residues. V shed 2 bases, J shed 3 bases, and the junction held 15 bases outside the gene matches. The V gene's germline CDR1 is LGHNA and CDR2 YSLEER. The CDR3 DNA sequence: TGCGCCAGCAGCCAATATCCTGCCAGGGGGGCAGGGGACTATGGCTACACCTTC. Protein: CASSQYPARGAGDYGYTF.